This T cell receptor beta chain was sequenced in a study of blood T cell repertoires in COVID-19. The V and J ends lost 8 bases and 6 bases, in that order; junction bases with no gene match: 0. CDR1 is SEHNR, CDR2 FQNEAQ, per germline (reference sequence). The CDR3 spans 11 residues. Here immunoSEQ multiplex PCR was the method, and the copy in TCRdb shows in-frame clones only, minus some. The sample lists some 250,000 clones, about 73% occurring once. This chain joins TRBV7-9 and TRBJ2-7; 11 nucleotides match TRBD2. The clonotype was recovered from a woman at least 80 years old with acute or convalescent COVID-19. The sequenced sample consisted of peripheral blood. CDR3 DNA sequence: TGTGCCAGCGGACTAGCGGGCGAGCAGTACTTC. The encoded protein is CASGLAGEQYF.